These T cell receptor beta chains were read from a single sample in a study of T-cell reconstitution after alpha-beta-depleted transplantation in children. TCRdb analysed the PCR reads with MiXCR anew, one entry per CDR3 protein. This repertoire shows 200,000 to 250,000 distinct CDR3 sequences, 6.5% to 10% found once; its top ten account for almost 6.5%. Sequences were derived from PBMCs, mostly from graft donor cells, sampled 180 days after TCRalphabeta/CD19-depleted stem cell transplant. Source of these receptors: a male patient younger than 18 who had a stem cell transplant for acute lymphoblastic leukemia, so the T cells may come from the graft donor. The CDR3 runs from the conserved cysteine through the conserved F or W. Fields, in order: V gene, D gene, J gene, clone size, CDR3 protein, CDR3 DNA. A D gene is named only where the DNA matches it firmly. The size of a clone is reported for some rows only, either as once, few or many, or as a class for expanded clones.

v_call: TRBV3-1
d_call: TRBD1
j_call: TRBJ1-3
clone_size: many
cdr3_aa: CASSLLIQGAYGNTIYF
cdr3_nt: TGTGCCAGCAGCCTCCTAATACAGGGGGCTTACGGAAACACCATATATTTT

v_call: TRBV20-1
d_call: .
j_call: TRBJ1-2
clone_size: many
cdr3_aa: CSARGWADNYGYTF
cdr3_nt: TGCAGTGCTAGAGGCTGGGCGGACAACTATGGCTACACCTTC

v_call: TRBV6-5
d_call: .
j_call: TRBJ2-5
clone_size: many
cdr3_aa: CASSYVGGQETQYF
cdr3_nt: TGTGCCAGCAGTTACGTGGGGGGCCAAGAGACCCAGTACTTC

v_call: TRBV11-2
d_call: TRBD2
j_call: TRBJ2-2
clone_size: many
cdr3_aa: CASSLIQLHSGGTGELFF
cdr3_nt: TGTGCCAGCAGCTTAATACAGTTGCATTCGGGGGGTACCGGGGAGCTGTTTTTT

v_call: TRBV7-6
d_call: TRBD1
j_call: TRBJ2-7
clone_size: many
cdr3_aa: CASSLGTGQAYEQYF
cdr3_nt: TGTGCCAGCAGCTTAGGGACAGGGCAGGCCTACGAGCAGTACTTC

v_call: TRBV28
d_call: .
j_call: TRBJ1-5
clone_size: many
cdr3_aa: CASSLVGGGNQPQHF
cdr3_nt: TGTGCCAGCAGTTTGGTGGGGGGGGGGAATCAGCCCCAGCATTTT

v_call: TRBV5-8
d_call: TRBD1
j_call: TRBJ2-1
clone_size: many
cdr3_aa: CASSFDRGQGNEQFF
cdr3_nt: TGTGCCAGCAGCTTCGACAGGGGACAGGGGAATGAGCAGTTCTTC

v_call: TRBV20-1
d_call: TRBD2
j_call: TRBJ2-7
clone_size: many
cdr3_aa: CSAPRGREGYEQYF
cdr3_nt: TGCAGTGCCCCAAGAGGGCGGGAGGGGTACGAGCAGTACTTC

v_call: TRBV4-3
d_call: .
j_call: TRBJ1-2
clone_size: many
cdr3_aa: CASSQDSDSVYGYTF
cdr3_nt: TGCGCCAGCAGCCAAGATTCAGACAGCGTCTATGGCTACACCTTC

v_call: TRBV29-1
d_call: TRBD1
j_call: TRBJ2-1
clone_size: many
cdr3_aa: CSVGGTGYNEQFF
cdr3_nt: TGCAGCGTAGGAGGGACAGGGTACAATGAGCAGTTCTTC

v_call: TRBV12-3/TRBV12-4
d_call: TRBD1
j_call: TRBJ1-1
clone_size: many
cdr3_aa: CASLPGQGASDTEAFF
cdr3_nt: TGTGCCAGCTTGCCGGGACAGGGGGCATCTGACACTGAAGCTTTCTTT

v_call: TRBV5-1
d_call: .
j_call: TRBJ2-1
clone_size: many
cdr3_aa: CASSFEVSVNNEQFF
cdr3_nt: TGCGCCAGCAGTTTCGAAGTTTCGGTAAACAATGAGCAGTTCTTC

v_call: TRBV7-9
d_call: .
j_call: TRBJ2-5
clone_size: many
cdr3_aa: CASSEPQDGYQETQYF
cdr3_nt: TGTGCCAGCAGCGAACCACAAGATGGATACCAAGAGACCCAGTACTTC

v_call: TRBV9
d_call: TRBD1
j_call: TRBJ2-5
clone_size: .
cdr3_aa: CASSVGQGEETQYF
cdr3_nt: TGTGCCAGCAGCGTAGGCCAGGGGGAAGAGACCCAGTACTTC

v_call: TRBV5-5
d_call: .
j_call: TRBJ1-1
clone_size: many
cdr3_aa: CASSPGHLNTEAFF
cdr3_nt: TGTGCCAGCAGCCCGGGACACTTGAACACTGAAGCTTTCTTT

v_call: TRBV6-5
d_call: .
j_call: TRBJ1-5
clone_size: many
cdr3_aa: CASSLRSPFIRSNQPQHF
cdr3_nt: TGTGCCAGCAGCCTCAGGAGCCCCTTTATTCGTAGCAATCAGCCCCAGCATTTT

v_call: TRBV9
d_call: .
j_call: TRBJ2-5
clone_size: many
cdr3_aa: CASSVGPGGTETQYF
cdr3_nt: TGTGCCAGCAGCGTGGGGCCGGGCGGGACGGAGACCCAGTACTTC

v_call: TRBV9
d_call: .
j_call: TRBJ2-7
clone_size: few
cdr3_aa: CASSVAGSNYEQYF
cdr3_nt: TGTGCCAGCAGCGTAGCCGGGAGCAACTACGAGCAGTACTTC